The 8 T cell receptor beta chains below all came from one sample that was sequenced in a study of shared clonotypes between healthy human individuals. Data came from immunoSEQ multiplex PCR; TCRdb stores just in-frame clones and leaves some out. Found here are some 2.1 million clones, approximately 95% of them singletons; the top ten hold roughly 0.13%. Sequenced: naive CD4+ T cells sorted from blood. Subset denoted: CD45RA+ positively selected. The receptors were gathered from a man aged 18-30 years in good health.

V gene TRBV10-3 combines with J gene TRBJ1-5; 7 bases match TRBD1. V trimming: 11 bases; J trimming: 3 bases; junction bases outside the gene matches: 7. Germline CDR1 ENHRY, CDR2 SYGVKD. CDR3 length: 13 residues. CDR3 nucleotides: TGTGCCGTGAGACAGGGCCTCAATCAGCCCCAGCATTTT. Translated, it gives CAVRQGLNQPQHF.

This chain connects TRBV6-4 to TRBJ1-2; D call uncertain. CDR3 length: 11 amino acids. CDR1 and CDR2 from the germline V gene are MRHNA and SNTAGT. Trimming shortened V by 9 bases and J by 5 bases, and 10 bases separated the two germline ends. The CDR3: CARKGNYGYTF. As DNA, the CDR3 is TGTGCCAGGAAGGGTAATTATGGCTACACCTTC.

For this clone: The same CDR3 is also encoded by other DNA sequences in this sample. The V call is TRBV7-2, the J call TRBJ2-7; D remains ambiguous. CDR3 length: 12 amino acids. Germline loops: CDR1 SGHTA, CDR2 FQGNSA. V was trimmed by 5 bases and J by 2 bases, leaving 7 bases between them. This chain's CDR3 is CASSPPTYEQYF. The CDR3 coding sequence is TGTGCCAGCAGCCCTCCGACCTACGAGCAGTACTTC.

CDR3 in DNA: TGTGCCAGCAGCTTCCCCCGGACAAGCTACGAGCAGTACTTC. It is translated as CASSFPRTSYEQYF. The V gene is TRBV7-2, the J gene TRBJ2-7; a weak D match, TRBD1 (5 bases). The V and J ends lost 3 bases and 3 bases respectively, with 12 bases between them. This CDR3 has 14 residues. CDR1 and CDR2 from the germline V gene are SGHTA and FQGNSA.

This CDR3 is CASGLATDRGGGYTF. The DNA for the CDR3 is TGTGCTAGTGGTTTGGCCACGGACAGGGGGGGTGGCTACACCTTC. This rearrangement joins TRBV12-5 to TRBJ1-2, with TRBD1 matching 10 bases. The CDR3 is 15 amino acids. CDR1 and CDR2 (germline): LGHNT, FRNRAP. V dropped 1 base and J dropped 7; count of bases not matched to a gene: 6.

The chain links TRBV7-6 to TRBJ2-2, with D unclear. Trimming took 1 base from V and 6 from J, leaving 9 bases between them. CDR3 length: 14 residues. CDR1 and CDR2 (germline): SGHVS, FNYEAQ. CDR3 protein: CASSLGRWAGELFF. The CDR3 coding sequence is TGTGCCAGCAGCTTAGGACGCTGGGCCGGGGAGCTGTTTTTT.

The CDR3 bases are TGTGCCAGCAGCCCGCGACTAGCGGGAGGCCTCTCCTACGAGCAGTACTTC. This codes for CASSPRLAGGLSYEQYF. The chain carries TRBV7-2 and TRBJ2-7; 13 bases align to TRBD2. The germline CDR1 and CDR2 sequences are SGHTA and FQGNSA. J gave up 0 bases and V 5 bases, and 7 bases lay outside the gene matches. The CDR3 sequence is 17 residues long.

This chain joins TRBV10-3 and TRBJ2-7; 9 bases agree with TRBD1. The CDR3 runs 14 residues. Germline-derived CDR1 and CDR2 are ENHRY and SYGVKD. J lost 2 bases, V lost 7 bases, and 6 bases had no gene match. CDR3 bases: TGTGCCATCACCAGGACAGGGGACCCCTACGAGCAGTACTTC. Translation: CAITRTGDPYEQYF.